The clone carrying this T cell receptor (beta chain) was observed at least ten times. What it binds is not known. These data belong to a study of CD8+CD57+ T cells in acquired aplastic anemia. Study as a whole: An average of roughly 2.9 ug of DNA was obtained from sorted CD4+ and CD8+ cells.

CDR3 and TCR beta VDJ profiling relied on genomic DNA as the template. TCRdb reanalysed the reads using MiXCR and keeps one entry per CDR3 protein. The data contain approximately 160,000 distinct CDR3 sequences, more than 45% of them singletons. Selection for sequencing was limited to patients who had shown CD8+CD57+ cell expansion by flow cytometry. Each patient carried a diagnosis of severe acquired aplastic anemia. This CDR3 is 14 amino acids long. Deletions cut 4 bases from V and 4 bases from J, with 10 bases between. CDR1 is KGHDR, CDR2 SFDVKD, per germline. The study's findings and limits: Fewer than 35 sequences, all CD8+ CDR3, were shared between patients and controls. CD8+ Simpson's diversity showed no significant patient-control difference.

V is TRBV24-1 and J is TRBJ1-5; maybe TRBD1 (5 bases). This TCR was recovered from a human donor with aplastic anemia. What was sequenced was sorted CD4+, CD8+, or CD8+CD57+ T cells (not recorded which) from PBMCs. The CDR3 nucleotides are TGTGCCACCAGTGAGGGGGGGGGAAATCAGCCCCAGCATTTT. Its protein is CATSEGGGNQPQHF.